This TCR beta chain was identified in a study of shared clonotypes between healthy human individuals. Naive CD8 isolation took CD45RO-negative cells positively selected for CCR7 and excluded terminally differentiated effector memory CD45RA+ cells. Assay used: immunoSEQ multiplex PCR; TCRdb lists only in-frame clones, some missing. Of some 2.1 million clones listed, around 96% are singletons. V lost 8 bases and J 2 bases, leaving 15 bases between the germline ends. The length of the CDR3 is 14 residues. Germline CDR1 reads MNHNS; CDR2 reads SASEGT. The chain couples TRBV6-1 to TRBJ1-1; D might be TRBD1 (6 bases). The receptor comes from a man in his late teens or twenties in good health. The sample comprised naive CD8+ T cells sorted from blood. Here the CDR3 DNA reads TGTGCCAGCGGGCCCCGGACAGCCAACACTGAAGCTTTCTTT. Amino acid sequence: CASGPRTANTEAFF.